The 12 T cell receptor gamma chains presented below share a single source sample, sequenced in a study of γδ T cells in repeated Plasmodium falciparum infection. TCRdb called clones anew from the multiplex PCR reads with CATT. The data hold around 25,000 gamma-chain clones, with less than 3.5% observed a single time. Bulk repertoires came from Vgamma9/Vdelta2+ or Vdelta2-negative gammadelta T cells flow-sorted from PBMC. The specimen sequenced was gamma-delta T cells from blood. These receptors all come from a pool of human donors (malaria-infected and uninfected, not separated).

Details on this clone: The protein in TCRdb stems from a much larger clone and differs at residue 11 from this DNA's translation, likely a read error; here the protein is translated from the DNA. The gene calls are TRGV9 and TRGJ1 or TRGJ2. The J gene is absent in TCRdb and was assigned here via DNA matching to germline. CDR1 GITISATS and CDR2 ISYDGTV come from the germline V gene (reference sequence). J was trimmed by 8 bases and V by 1 base; bases with no gene match: 14. The CDR3 has 15 residues. The CDR3 region is CALWEVRGGRNKKLF. Written as DNA, the CDR3 is TGTGCCTTGTGGGAGGTACGCGGGGGTAGGAATAAGAAACTCTTT.

On this clone itself: This DNA translates differently at residue 10 from the TCRdb protein, which is that of a much larger clone; a read error is likely, and the protein shown is the DNA's own translation. The rearrangement joins TRGV4 to TRGJ1 or TRGJ2. TCRdb records no J gene; here it was assigned by comparing the DNA to germline. This CDR3 has 13 residues. Germline V CDR1 and CDR2: EGSTGY, YDSYTSSV. This chain's CDR3 is CATWDRGYYRKLF. CDR3 DNA: TGTGCCACCTGGGACCGCGGATATTATAGGAAACTCTTT.

There are a few counts of this clone. A far larger clone is only one base removed, so a read error is likely. The DNA is left out, because the CDR3 cannot be placed on it with certainty; the CDR3 is given as TCRdb lists it. Other DNA sequences in the sample encode the same CDR3. The V gene was identified as TRGV9, while no J gene was called. The germline gives CDR1 GITISATS, CDR2 ISYDGTV (reference sequence). Inclusive of both ends, the CDR3 amounts to 33 amino acids. The CDR3 spells CALWEVQTIIIRNSLAVEQHLLSQVSIGRIQHF.

This clone was seen a few times. The protein held in TCRdb is that of a much larger clone and does not match this DNA's translation at residue 9, likely because of a read error; the protein shown is translated from the DNA. The gene calls are TRGV5 and TRGJ1 or TRGJ2. No J gene was available from TCRdb, and it was assigned here by a germline match of the DNA. The CDR3 has 14 residues. CDR1 is VINAFY and CDR2 is YDVSNSKD in the germline V gene. The trim removed 3 bases at V and 5 bases at J, leaving 10 bases unmatched. The CDR3 sequence is CATWDRDNHYKKLF. Written as DNA, the CDR3 is TGTGCCACCTGGGACCGTGATAATCATTATAAGAAACTCTTT.

This clone came up many times. The V call is TRGV8, the J call TRGJ1 or TRGJ2. The CDR3 is 16 amino acids. Trimming took 3 bases from V and 8 from J; bases not matched to a gene: 19. Per the germline V gene, CDR1 is VENAVY and CDR2 is YDSYNSRV. The DNA of the CDR3 is TGTGCCACCTGGGATCATAAGGCCACGGGGCCCCATAAGAAACTCTTT. This encodes CATWDHKATGPHKKLF.

This clone was counted ten times or more. Only one base separates this from a far larger clonotype, so it likely reflects a read error. Other DNA sequences in the sample encode the same CDR3. The rearrangement uses TRGV9 and TRGJP. Here the J gene came from matching the DNA to germline, since TCRdb omits it. The CDR3 contains 18 residues. Looked up from germline, CDR1 is GITISATS and CDR2 is ISYDGTV (reference sequence). The CDR3 DNA is TGTGCCTTGTGGGAGGTGGGCTCTCAAGAGCTGGGCAAAAAAATCAAGGTATTT. This sequence encodes CALWEVGSQELGKKIKVF.

The table lists this clone with many counts. This DNA's translation differs at residue 8 from TCRdb's protein, which comes from a much larger clone; a read error is likely, and the protein shown is translated from the DNA. The chain has TRGV9 and TRGJ1 or TRGJ2. The J gene is not listed in TCRdb, so it was assigned here from a DNA match to germline. CDR1 and CDR2 from the germline V gene are GITISATS and ISYDGTV (reference sequence). There are 13 residues in the CDR3. The CDR3 sequence: CALWEWNHYKKLF. As DNA, the CDR3 is TGTGCCTTGTGGGAGTGGAATCATTATAAGAAACTCTTT.

The V gene is TRGV3, the J gene TRGJ1 or TRGJ2. As TCRdb names no J gene, one was assigned here on the basis of a DNA match to germline. CDR3 length equals 13 residues. Per germline, CDR1 VTNTFY and CDR2 YDVSTARD (reference sequence). The CDR3 DNA is TGTGCACCTGGGACAGGCGGTAGTTATAAGAAACTCTTT. Translated: CAPGTGGSYKKLF.

This clone was counted a few times. This may be a read error: a much more frequent sequence differs by one nucleotide. With the J gene uncalled, the V gene is TRGV9. Germline lookup yields CDR1 GITISATS and CDR2 ISYDGTV (reference sequence). The length of the CDR3 is 14 residues. CDR3 DNA: TGTGCCTTGTGGGAGGCTATGAATTATTATAAGAAGCTCTTT. Residues: CALWEAMNYYKKLF.

Of note for this clone: The TCRdb record carries a much larger clone's protein, which differs from this DNA's translation at residue 10; a read error is the likely cause, and the protein listed here is the DNA translation. The CDR3 sequence: CATWDFSYYRKLF. CDR3 bases: TGTGCCACCTGGGATTTCTCTTATTATAGGAAACTCTTT. This rearrangement joins TRGV8 to TRGJ1 or TRGJ2. The J gene was not available in TCRdb and was assigned here by matching the DNA to germline segments. Germline V gives CDR1 VENAVY, CDR2 YDSYNSRV. The CDR3 contains 13 residues.

On this clone itself: A much larger clone lies one base from this, so it may be a read error. The DNA is omitted, as the CDR3 cannot be located on it reliably, and the CDR3 follows TCRdb's listing. TRGV2 is the V gene, and the J gene was not called. The CDR3 length equals 29 residues, ends included. CDR1 EGSNGY and CDR2 YDSYNSKV come from the germline V gene. The CDR3 here is CATWPIIRNSLAVEQHWLSQVSIGRIQHF.

Notes on this clone: TCRdb's protein for this DNA is that of a much larger clone and differs from the translation at residue 5, likely a read error; the protein shown is the DNA translation. J is TRGJ1 or TRGJ2 and V is TRGV4. TCRdb is silent on the J gene; assignment here came from matching the DNA to germline. The germline gives CDR1 EGSTGY, CDR2 YDSYTSSV. The CDR3 loop spans 14 amino acids. The J segment lost 12 bases and the V segment lost 6 bases, leaving 20 bases of the junction unmatched. CDR3 nucleotide sequence: TGTGCCACCTGGAATGTGGAAGTCGGAAGGCGGAAACTCTTT. This translates into CATWNVEVGRRKLF.